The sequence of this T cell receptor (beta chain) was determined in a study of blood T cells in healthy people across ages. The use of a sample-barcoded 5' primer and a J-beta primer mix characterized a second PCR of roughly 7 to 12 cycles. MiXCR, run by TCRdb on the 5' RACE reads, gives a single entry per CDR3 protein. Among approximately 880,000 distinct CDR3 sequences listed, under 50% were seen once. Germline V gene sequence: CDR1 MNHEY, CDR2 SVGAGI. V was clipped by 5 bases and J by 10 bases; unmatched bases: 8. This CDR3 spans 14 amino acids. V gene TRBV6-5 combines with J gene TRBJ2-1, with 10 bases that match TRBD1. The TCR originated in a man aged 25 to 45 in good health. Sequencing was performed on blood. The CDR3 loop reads CASSLDRGAYEQFF. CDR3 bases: TGTGCCAGCAGTCTGGACAGGGGGGCCTACGAGCAGTTCTTC.